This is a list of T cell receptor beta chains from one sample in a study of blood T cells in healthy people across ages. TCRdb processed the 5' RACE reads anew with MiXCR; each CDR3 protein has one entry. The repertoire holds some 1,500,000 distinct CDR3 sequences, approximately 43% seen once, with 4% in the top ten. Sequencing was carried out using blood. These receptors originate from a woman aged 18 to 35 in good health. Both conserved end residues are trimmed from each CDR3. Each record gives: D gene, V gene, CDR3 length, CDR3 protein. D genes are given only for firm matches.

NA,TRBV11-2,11,ASSSGPGETQY
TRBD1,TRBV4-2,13,ASSQDTGQPYGYT
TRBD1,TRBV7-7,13,ASSPLGQGTDTQY
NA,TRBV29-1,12,SAQEGTLPTEQY
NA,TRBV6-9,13,ASLSKGKGFEKLF
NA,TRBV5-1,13,ASSLVRGLGDTQY
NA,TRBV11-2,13,ASSTGPGNPYEQY
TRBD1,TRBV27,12,ASSSGGANYGYT
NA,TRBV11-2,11,ASRPTSQETQY
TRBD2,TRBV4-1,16,ASSQTLAGGLFAYEQY